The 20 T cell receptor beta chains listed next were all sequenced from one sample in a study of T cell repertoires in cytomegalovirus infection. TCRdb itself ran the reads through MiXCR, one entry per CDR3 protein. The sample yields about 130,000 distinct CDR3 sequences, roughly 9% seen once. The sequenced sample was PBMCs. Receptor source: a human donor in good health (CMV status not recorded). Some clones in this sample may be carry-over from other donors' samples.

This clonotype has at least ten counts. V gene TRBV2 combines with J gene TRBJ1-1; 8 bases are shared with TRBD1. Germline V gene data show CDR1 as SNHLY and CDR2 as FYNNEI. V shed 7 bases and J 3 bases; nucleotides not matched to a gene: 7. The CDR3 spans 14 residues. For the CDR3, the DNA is TGTGCCAGCACCCAGGGGGCTTGGGACACTGAAGCTTTCTTT. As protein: CASTQGAWDTEAFF.

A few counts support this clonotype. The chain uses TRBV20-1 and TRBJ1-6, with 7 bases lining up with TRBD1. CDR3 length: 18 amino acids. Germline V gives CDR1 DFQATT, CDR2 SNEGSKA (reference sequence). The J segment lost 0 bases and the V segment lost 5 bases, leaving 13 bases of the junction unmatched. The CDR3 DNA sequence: TGCAGTGCTTATACAGGGGCCTTCCCGAGCTCCTATAATTCACCCCTCCACTTT. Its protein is CSAYTGAFPSSYNSPLHF.

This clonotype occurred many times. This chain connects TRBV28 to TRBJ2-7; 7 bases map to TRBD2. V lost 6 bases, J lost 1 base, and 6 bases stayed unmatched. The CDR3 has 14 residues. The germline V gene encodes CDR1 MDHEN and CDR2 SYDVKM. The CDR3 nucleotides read TGTGCCAGCAGCCGGGGAGGGGTATCCTACGAGCAGTACTTC. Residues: CASSRGGVSYEQYF.

The CDR3 DNA sequence: TGTGCCAGCACCCAAAGGGGTGGCTACACCTTC. Its translation is CASTQRGGYTF. The chain joins TRBV2 to TRBJ1-2; weak D call: TRBD1 (5 bases). CDR1 is SNHLY and CDR2 is FYNNEI in the germline V gene. This CDR3 region has 11 residues. Between the trimmed V and J ends, which lost 7 bases and 7 bases, there was a span of 10 bases.

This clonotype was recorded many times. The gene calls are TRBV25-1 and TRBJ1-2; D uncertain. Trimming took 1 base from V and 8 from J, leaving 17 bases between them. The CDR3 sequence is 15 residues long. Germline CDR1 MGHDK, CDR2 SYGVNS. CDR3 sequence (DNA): TGTGCCAGCAGTGAATCGGTGGGCTCTCTATTCGGCTACACCTTC. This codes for CASSESVGSLFGYTF.

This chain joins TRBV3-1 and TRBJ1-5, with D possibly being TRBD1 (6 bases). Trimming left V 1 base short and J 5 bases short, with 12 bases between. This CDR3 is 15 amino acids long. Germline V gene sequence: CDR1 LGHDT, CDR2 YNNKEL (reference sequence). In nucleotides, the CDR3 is TGTGCCAGCAGCCAAGGCCAGGGGTATTATCAGCCCCAGCATTTT. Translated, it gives CASSQGQGYYQPQHF.

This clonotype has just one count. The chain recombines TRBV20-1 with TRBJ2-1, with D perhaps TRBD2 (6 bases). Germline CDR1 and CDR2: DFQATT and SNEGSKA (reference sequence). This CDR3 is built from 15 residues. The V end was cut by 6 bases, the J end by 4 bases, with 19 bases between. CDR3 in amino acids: CSAQSGTGVYNEQFF. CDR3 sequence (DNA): TGCAGTGCACAGTCCGGGACTGGAGTTTACAATGAGCAGTTCTTC.

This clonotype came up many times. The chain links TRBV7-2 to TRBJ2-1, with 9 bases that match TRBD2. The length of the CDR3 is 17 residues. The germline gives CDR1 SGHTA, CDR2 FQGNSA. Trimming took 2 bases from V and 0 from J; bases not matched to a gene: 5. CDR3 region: CASSLQAGGSSYNEQFF. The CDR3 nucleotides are TGTGCCAGCAGCTTACAAGCGGGGGGTAGCTCCTACAATGAGCAGTTCTTC.

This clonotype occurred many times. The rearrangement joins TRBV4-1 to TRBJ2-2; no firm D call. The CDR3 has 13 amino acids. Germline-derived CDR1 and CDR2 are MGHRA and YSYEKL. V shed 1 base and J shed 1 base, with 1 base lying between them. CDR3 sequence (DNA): TGCGCCAGCAGCCAAGGGAACACCGGGGAGCTGTTTTTT. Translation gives CASSQGNTGELFF.

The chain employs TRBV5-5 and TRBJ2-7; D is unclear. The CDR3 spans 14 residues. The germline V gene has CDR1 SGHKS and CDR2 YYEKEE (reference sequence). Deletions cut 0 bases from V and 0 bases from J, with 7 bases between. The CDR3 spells CASSLVGLSYEQYF. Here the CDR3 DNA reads TGTGCCAGCAGCTTGGTTGGGCTCTCCTACGAGCAGTACTTC.

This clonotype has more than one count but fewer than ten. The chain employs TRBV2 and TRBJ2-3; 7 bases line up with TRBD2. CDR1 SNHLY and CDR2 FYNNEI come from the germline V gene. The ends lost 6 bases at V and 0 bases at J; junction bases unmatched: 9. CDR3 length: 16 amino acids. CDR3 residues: CASRNGDYPSTDTQYF. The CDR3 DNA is TGTGCCAGCAGGAATGGGGACTATCCGAGCACAGATACGCAGTATTTT.

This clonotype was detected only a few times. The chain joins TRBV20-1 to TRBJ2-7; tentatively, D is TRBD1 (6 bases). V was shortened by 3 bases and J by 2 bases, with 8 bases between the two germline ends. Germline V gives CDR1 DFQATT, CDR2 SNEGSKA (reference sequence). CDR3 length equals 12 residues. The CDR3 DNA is TGCAGTGCTAGGGACAGAACCTACGAGCAGTACTTC. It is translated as CSARDRTYEQYF.

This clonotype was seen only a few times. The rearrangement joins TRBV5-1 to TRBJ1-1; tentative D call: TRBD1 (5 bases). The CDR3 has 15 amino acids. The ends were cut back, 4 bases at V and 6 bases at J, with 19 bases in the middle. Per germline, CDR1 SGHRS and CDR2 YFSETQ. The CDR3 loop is CASSPWTSGGPEAFF. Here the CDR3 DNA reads TGCGCCAGCAGCCCGTGGACATCTGGGGGTCCTGAAGCTTTCTTT.

CDR3 amino acids: CSAEGDRGSYNEQFF. As DNA, the CDR3 is TGCAGTGCTGAAGGGGACAGGGGCTCCTACAATGAGCAGTTCTTC. The rearrangement joins TRBV20-1 to TRBJ2-1; 10 nucleotides match TRBD1. CDR1 is DFQATT, CDR2 SNEGSKA, per germline (reference sequence). V lost 5 bases and J lost 0; bases outside the gene matches: 4. CDR3 length: 15 amino acids.

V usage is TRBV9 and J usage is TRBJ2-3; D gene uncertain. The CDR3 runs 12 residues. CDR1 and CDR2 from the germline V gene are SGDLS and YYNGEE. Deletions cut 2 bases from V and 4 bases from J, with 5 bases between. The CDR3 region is CASSVNPDTQYF. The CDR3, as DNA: TGTGCCAGCAGCGTTAACCCAGATACGCAGTATTTT.

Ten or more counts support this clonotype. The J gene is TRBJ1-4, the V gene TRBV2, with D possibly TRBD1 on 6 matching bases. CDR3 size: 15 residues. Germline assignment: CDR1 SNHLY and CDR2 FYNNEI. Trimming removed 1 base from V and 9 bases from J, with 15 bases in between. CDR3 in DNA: TGTGCCAGCAGTGAAGATGCAGGGGCGGGTAAAAAACTGTTTTTT. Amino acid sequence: CASSEDAGAGKKLFF.

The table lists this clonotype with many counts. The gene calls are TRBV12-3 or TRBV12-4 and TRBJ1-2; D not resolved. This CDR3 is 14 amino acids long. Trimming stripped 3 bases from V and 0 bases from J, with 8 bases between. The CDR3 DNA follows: TGTGCCAGCAGTTTGATGGTTACTAACTATGGCTACACCTTC. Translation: CASSLMVTNYGYTF.

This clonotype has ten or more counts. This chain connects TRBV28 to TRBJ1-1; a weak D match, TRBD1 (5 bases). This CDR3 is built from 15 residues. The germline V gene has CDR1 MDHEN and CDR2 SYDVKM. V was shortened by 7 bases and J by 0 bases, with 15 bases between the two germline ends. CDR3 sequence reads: CASTKGSGLNTEAFF. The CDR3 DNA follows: TGTGCCAGCACCAAGGGGTCAGGACTGAACACTGAAGCTTTCTTT.

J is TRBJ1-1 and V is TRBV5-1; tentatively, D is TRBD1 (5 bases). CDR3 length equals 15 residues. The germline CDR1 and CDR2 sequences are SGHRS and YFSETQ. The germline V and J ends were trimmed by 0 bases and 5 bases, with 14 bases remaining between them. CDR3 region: CASSLEGPHATEAFF. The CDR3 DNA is TGCGCCAGCAGCTTGGAGGGGCCTCATGCGACTGAAGCTTTCTTT.

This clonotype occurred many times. The CDR3 region is CATSYGTSDTDTQYF. For the CDR3, the DNA is TGTGCCACCAGCTACGGGACCTCCGACACAGATACGCAGTATTTT. This rearrangement joins TRBV15 to TRBJ2-3; possibly TRBD1 or TRBD2 for D (5 bases each). Germline CDR1 and CDR2: LNHNV and YYDKDF (reference sequence). The V end was cut by 5 bases, the J end by 2 bases, with 14 bases between. This CDR3 has 15 amino acids. Full variable domain (rest looked up from reference TRBV15 and TRBJ2-3): DAMVIQNPRYQVTQFGKPVTLSCSQTLNHNVMYWYQQKSSQAPKLLFHYYDKDFNNEADTPDNFQSRRPNTSFCFLDIRSPGLGDTAMYLCATSYGTSDTDTQYFGPGTRLTVL.